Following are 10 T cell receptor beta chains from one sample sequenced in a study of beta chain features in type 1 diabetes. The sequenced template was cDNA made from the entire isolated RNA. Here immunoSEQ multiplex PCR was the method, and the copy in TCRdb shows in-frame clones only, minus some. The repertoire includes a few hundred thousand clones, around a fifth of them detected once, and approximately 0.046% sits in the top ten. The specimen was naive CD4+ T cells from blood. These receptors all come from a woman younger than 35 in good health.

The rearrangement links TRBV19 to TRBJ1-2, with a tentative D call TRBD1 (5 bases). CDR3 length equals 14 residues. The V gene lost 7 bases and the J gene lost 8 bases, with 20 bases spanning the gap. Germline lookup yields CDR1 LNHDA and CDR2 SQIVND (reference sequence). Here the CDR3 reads CASIPQGASGGYTF. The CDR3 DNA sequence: TGTGCCAGTATCCCTCAGGGCGCGAGTGGAGGCTACACCTTC.

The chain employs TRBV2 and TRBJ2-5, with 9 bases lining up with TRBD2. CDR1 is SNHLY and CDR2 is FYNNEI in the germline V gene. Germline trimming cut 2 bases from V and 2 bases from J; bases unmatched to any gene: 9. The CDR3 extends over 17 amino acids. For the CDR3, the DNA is TGTGCCAGCAGTGAAAGGCTAGCGGGGAGCGGACAAGAGACCCAGTACTTC. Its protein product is CASSERLAGSGQETQYF. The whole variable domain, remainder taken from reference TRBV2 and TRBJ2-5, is EPEVTQTPSHQVTQMGQEVILRCVPISNHLYFYWYRQILGQKVEFLVSFYNNEISEKSEIFDDQFSVERPDGSNFTLKIRSTKLEDSAMYFCASSERLAGSGQETQYFGPGTRLLVL.

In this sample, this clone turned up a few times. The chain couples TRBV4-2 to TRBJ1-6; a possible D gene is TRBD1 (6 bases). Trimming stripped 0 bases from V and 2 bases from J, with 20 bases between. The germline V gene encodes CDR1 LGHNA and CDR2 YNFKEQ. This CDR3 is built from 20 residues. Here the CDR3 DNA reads TGTGCCAGCAGCCAAGATATGGTACAGGGAAGAAGGGCCTATAATTCACCCCTCCACTTT. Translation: CASSQDMVQGRRAYNSPLHF.

The CDR3 region has the DNA TGTGCCAGCACCCCTAGGTCGGGGACGAACACCGGGGAGCTGTTTTTT. Protein: CASTPRSGTNTGELFF. The V and J genes are TRBV7-2 and TRBJ2-2, with D tentatively TRBD2 (5 bases). V lost 7 bases, J lost 0 bases, and 15 bases lay in between. Germline assignment: CDR1 SGHTA and CDR2 FQGNSA. The CDR3 spans 16 residues.

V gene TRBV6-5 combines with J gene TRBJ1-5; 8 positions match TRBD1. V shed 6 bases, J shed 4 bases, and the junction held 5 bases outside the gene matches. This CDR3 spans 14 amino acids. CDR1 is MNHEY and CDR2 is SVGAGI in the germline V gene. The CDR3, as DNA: TGTGCCAGCAGACCCACAGGGGGAAATCAGCCCCAGCATTTT. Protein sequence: CASRPTGGNQPQHF.

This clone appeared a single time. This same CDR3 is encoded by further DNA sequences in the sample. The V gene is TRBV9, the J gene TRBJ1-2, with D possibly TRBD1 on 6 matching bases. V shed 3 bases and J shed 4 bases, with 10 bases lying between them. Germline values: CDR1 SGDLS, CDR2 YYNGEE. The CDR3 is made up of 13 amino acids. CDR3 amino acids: CASSATGGYGYTF. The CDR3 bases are TGTGCCAGCAGCGCGACAGGAGGCTATGGCTACACCTTC.

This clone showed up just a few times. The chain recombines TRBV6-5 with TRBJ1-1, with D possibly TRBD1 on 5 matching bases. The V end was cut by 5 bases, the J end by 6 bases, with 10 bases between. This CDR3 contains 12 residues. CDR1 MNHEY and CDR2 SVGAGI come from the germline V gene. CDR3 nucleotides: TGTGCCAGCAGTACCCGGGGGGCTGAAGCTTTCTTT. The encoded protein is CASSTRGAEAFF.

For the CDR3, the DNA is TGTGCCAGCTCACCGACTAGCGGGAGCGGATACGAGCAGTACTTC. The encoded protein is CASSPTSGSGYEQYF. The chain couples TRBV18 to TRBJ2-7; 12 bases agree with TRBD2. Germline V gives CDR1 KGHSH, CDR2 LQKENI. The V and J ends lost 3 bases and 4 bases, in that order; junction bases with no gene match: 4. The CDR3 extends over 15 amino acids.

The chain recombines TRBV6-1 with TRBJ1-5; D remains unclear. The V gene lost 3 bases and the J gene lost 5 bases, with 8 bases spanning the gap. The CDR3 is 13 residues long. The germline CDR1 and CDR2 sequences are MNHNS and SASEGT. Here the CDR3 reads CASSDTVDQPQHF. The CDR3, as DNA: TGTGCCAGCAGTGATACAGTCGATCAGCCCCAGCATTTT.

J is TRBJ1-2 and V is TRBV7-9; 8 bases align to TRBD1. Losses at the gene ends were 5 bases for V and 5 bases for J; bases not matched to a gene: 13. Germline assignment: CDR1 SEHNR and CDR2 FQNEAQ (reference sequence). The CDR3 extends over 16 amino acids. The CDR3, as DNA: TGTGCCAGCAGCCATGAGACAGGGGCCGGATCTTATGGCTACACCTTC. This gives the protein CASSHETGAGSYGYTF.